Detailed here is one TCR beta chain. Its antigen is as yet unknown. Receiving focal radiation plus CTLA-4 blockade with ipilimumab were patients who had chemo-refractory metastatic non-small-cell lung cancer. Produced via immunoSEQ multiplex PCR; TCRdb's table is partial and in-frame only. In the table there are more than 90,000 clones, 82% of which are singletons. The data were obtained in a study of radiotherapy plus CTLA-4 blockade in lung cancer. Across the study: Patients showed objective responses in about 20% of cases, and disease control was achieved by about 31%.

Study observations and caveats: Early shifts in blood T cell clones, with interferon-beta, reportedly predicted response best.

This receptor was obtained from a human donor with non-small cell lung cancer that progressed on radiotherapy plus ipilimumab. The specimen was peripheral blood, collected from a patient treated with radiotherapy plus ipilimumab.

The CDR3 here is CASSSLAGNTGELFF. The CDR3 DNA is TGTGCCAGCAGCTCACTAGCGGGTAACACCGGGGAGCTGTTTTTT. V usage is TRBV7-6 and J usage is TRBJ2-2, with 9 bases matching TRBD2. The CDR3 loop spans 15 amino acids. The V gene's germline CDR1 is SGHVS and CDR2 FNYEAQ. V shed 4 bases, J shed 2 bases, and the junction held 2 bases outside the gene matches. Supplemented by reference TRBV7-6 and TRBJ2-2, the full variable domain reads GAGVSQSPRYKVTKRGQDVALRCDPISGHVSLYWYRQALGQGPEFLTYFNYEAQQDKSGLPNDRFSAERPEGSISTLTIQRTEQRDSAMYRCASSSLAGNTGELFFGEGSRLTVL.